This TCR beta chain is drawn from a study of T cell repertoires in cytomegalovirus infection. Germline CDR1 reads LGHNA; CDR2 reads YSLEER. This CDR3 region has 14 residues. Trimming removed 6 bases at V and 8 bases at J, with 18 bases between. TCRdb reprocessed the reads with MiXCR, giving one entry per CDR3 protein. The data contain about a million distinct CDR3 sequences, around 30% of them singletons. The table lists this clonotype with a count of one. Its specificity is not known. The source is a human donor in good health (CMV status not recorded). Some clones in this sample may be carry-over from other donors' samples. The chain combines TRBV4-3 with TRBJ2-3; D remains unclear. Sequenced material: cultured CD8+ T cells from PBMCs, taken from culture after CMV antigen stimulation. CDR3 sequence: CASRHSGGMATQYF. The CDR3, as DNA: TGCGCCAGCAGACATTCCGGTGGGATGGCTACGCAGTATTTT.